The rows below give T cell receptor beta chains drawn from one sample of a study of cytomegalovirus exposure and HLA in healthy donors. Repertoires were generated with immunoSEQ multiplex PCR, while TCRdb's copy carries only in-frame clones and drops some. The table has about 140,000 clones, roughly 80% seen once. The material sequenced was PBMCs. The receptors here all came from a female donor in good health and CMV-seronegative. The CDR3 runs from the conserved cysteine through the conserved F or W. D genes are given only for firm matches. The size field is filled for only some rows; it gives once, few, many or a size class.

j_call,clone_size,v_call,d_call,cdr3_aa,cdr3_nt
TRBJ2-5,.,TRBV2,.,CASSEGGQRDQYF,TGTGCCAGCAGTGAAGGGGGGCAGAGGGACCAGTACTTC
TRBJ1-5,.,TRBV19,.,CASSSSLGRDSNQPQHF,TGTGCCAGTAGTTCTAGCCTAGGGAGGGATAGCAATCAGCCCCAGCATTTT
TRBJ2-7,.,TRBV7-2,.,CASSLTRNEQYF,TGTGCCAGCAGCTTAACCAGGAACGAGCAGTACTTC
TRBJ1-4,.,TRBV6-5,TRBD1,CASSYDRGGEKLFF,TGTGCCAGCAGTTACGACAGGGGGGGGGAAAAACTGTTTTTT
TRBJ2-7,few,TRBV6-5,.,CASSSALRRAHEQYF,TGTGCCAGCAGTTCGGCCCTCCGCAGGGCCCACGAGCAGTACTTC
TRBJ1-4,.,TRBV28,TRBD1,CATLASVGQGHEKLFF,TGTGCCACCCTGGCGTCCGTGGGACAGGGTCATGAAAAACTGTTTTTT
TRBJ2-1,.,TRBV30,.,CAWREGGGPYNEQFF,TGTGCCTGGAGGGAGGGAGGGGGACCCTACAATGAGCAGTTCTTC
TRBJ2-7,.,TRBV6-5,TRBD1,CATIPRDRGSYEQYF,TGTGCCACCATCCCCCGCGACAGGGGTTCTTACGAGCAGTACTTC
TRBJ2-5,.,TRBV2,TRBD2,CASSPGLAGEETQYF,TGTGCCAGCAGTCCGGGACTAGCGGGAGAGGAGACCCAGTACTTC
TRBJ2-1,.,TRBV28,.,CASSLFRIGQLSYNEQFF,TGTGCCAGCAGTCTTTTTCGGATAGGACAGCTCTCCTACAATGAGCAGTTCTTC
TRBJ2-7,few,TRBV6-5,TRBD1,CASSPLTGGYEQYF,TGTGCCAGCAGCCCTTTGACAGGGGGGTACGAGCAGTACTTC
TRBJ2-1,.,TRBV15,.,CATSTSGAYNEQFF,TGTGCCACCAGCACTTCGGGAGCCTACAATGAGCAGTTCTTC
TRBJ2-3,.,TRBV5-6,TRBD2,CASNSGLASTDTQYF,TGTGCCAGCAACTCGGGACTAGCGAGCACAGATACGCAGTATTTT
TRBJ1-1,few,TRBV10-3,.,CAISPTQNTEAFF,TGTGCCATCAGCCCGACACAGAACACTGAAGCTTTCTTT
TRBJ2-5,.,TRBV6-5,TRBD1,CASSYFDREETQYF,TGTGCCAGCAGTTATTTCGACAGGGAAGAGACCCAGTACTTC
TRBJ1-4,few,TRBV4-1,TRBD1,CASSPRTGYNEKLFF,TGCGCCAGCAGCCCTAGGACAGGCTATAATGAAAAACTGTTTTTT
TRBJ2-7,.,TRBV30,TRBD1,CAWSAGQGVSEQYF,TGTGCCTGGAGTGCGGGACAGGGGGTGTCCGAGCAGTACTTC
TRBJ2-6,.,TRBV6-6,TRBD1,CASTTGRPGANVLTF,TGTGCCAGCACGACAGGGCGACCTGGGGCCAACGTCCTGACTTTC
TRBJ2-7,.,TRBV2,.,CASIPDSSYEQYF,TGTGCCAGCATTCCAGACAGCTCCTACGAGCAGTACTTC
TRBJ1-3,.,TRBV10-3,.,CAAKTGNSGNTIYF,TGTGCCGCCAAGACAGGCAACTCTGGAAACACCATATATTTT
TRBJ2-3,.,TRBV18,.,CASSPPIAPDTQYF,TGTGCCAGCTCACCACCGATAGCTCCAGATACGCAGTATTTT
TRBJ1-2,.,TRBV27,.,CASSLRGVYGYTF,TGTGCCAGCAGTTTAAGGGGTGTATATGGCTACACCTTC
TRBJ2-1,.,TRBV30,.,CAWNPGLPHNEQFF,TGTGCCTGGAATCCGGGACTGCCGCACAATGAGCAGTTCTTC
TRBJ2-2,.,TRBV30,.,CAWSPGSVGNTGELFF,TGTGCCTGGAGTCCAGGTAGCGTGGGGAACACCGGGGAGCTGTTTTTT
TRBJ2-7,.,TRBV5-6,.,CASSGRVKDEQYF,TGTGCCAGCAGCGGCAGGGTTAAGGACGAGCAGTACTTC
TRBJ2-5,few,TRBV15,TRBD1,CATSIGTGSETQYF,TGTGCCACCAGCATTGGGACAGGGAGCGAGACCCAGTACTTC
TRBJ1-3,.,TRBV4-1,.,CASSQAQDNSGNTIYF,TGCGCCAGCAGCCAAGCTCAAGACAACTCTGGAAACACCATATATTTT
TRBJ1-3,.,TRBV11-2,.,CASSLALNTIYF,TGTGCCAGCAGCTTAGCCCTAAACACCATATATTTT
TRBJ2-7,once,TRBV27,.,CASSPEGEGDYEQYF,TGTGCCAGCAGTCCCGAGGGGGAGGGTGACTACGAGCAGTACTTC
TRBJ2-7,.,TRBV30,TRBD2,CAWSVLAGVYEQYF,TGTGCCTGGAGTGTTCTGGCGGGAGTCTACGAGCAGTACTTC
TRBJ2-2,few,TRBV25-1,.,CASTGAGELFF,TGTGCCAGCACCGGAGCCGGGGAGCTGTTTTTT
TRBJ2-3,.,TRBV9,.,CASSPPGMRADTQYF,TGTGCCAGCAGCCCCCCCGGGATGCGGGCTGATACGCAGTATTTT
TRBJ2-1,once,TRBV9,TRBD2,CASSVVAGGSYNEQFF,TGTGCCAGCAGCGTAGTAGCGGGAGGGTCCTACAATGAGCAGTTCTTC
TRBJ2-7,.,TRBV5-4,.,CATSSEAYEQYF,TGTGCCACGTCTTCGGAGGCCTACGAGCAGTACTTC
TRBJ2-1,.,TRBV5-4,TRBD2,CASSLAGGRASSYNEQFF,TGTGCCAGCAGCTTGGCCGGCGGGAGGGCGAGCTCCTACAATGAGCAGTTCTTC
TRBJ2-1,.,TRBV6-7,TRBD2,CASNQLAGGQNNEQFF,TGTGCCAGCAACCAACTAGCGGGAGGGCAGAACAATGAGCAGTTCTTC
TRBJ1-5,.,TRBV30,TRBD1,CAWSEGQGSNQPQHF,TGTGCCTGGAGCGAGGGACAGGGAAGCAATCAGCCCCAGCATTTT
TRBJ2-4,once,TRBV11-2,.,CASSFRTHLAKNIQYF,TGTGCCAGCAGCTTTAGGACACATCTAGCCAAAAACATTCAGTACTTC
TRBJ2-7,.,TRBV27,TRBD2,CASSLLTSGRANAYEQYF,TGTGCCAGCAGTTTATTGACTAGCGGGAGGGCCAACGCCTACGAGCAGTACTTC
TRBJ2-5,.,TRBV10-2,.,CASSESRWAETQYF,TGCGCCAGCAGTGAGTCTAGGTGGGCAGAGACCCAGTACTTC
TRBJ1-6,.,TRBV6-4,.,CASSDSAGTYNSPLHF,TGTGCCAGCAGTGACTCTGCAGGGACCTATAATTCACCCCTCCACTTT
TRBJ1-2,.,TRBV20-1,TRBD1,CSAQGAGYTF,TGCAGTGCTCAGGGGGCTGGCTACACCTTC
TRBJ2-7,.,TRBV29-1,TRBD2,CSVELAGGSYEQYF,TGCAGCGTTGAACTAGCGGGGGGCTCCTACGAGCAGTACTTC
TRBJ1-5,.,TRBV2,.,CASSGESRPARNQPQHF,TGTGCCAGCAGTGGAGAATCAAGGCCAGCGCGCAATCAGCCCCAGCATTTT
TRBJ2-7,once,TRBV7-9,.,CASPRFRGQYF,TGTGCCAGCCCCCGCTTCCGGGGGCAGTACTTC
TRBJ2-7,.,TRBV4-1,.,CASSQERSYEQYF,TGCGCCAGCAGCCAAGAACGGAGCTACGAGCAGTACTTC
TRBJ1-1,few,TRBV6-6,.,CASSVGTYNTEAFF,TGTGCCAGCAGCGTCGGGACATACAACACTGAAGCTTTCTTT
TRBJ1-2,.,TRBV13,TRBD1,CASSLGKGQGGGYTF,TGTGCCAGCAGCTTAGGCAAGGGACAGGGAGGTGGCTACACCTTC
TRBJ2-7,.,TRBV28,.,CASSLGTYEQYF,TGTGCCAGCAGTTTGGGCACCTACGAGCAGTACTTC
TRBJ1-2,.,TRBV6-6,.,CASSYSRQEGVFGYTF,TGTGCCAGCAGTTACTCCCGGCAGGAAGGGGTCTTTGGCTACACCTTC
TRBJ2-1,.,TRBV4-2,TRBD1,CASSQEGGQGAYNEQFF,TGTGCCAGCAGCCAAGAAGGGGGACAGGGCGCCTACAATGAGCAGTTCTTC
TRBJ2-1,.,TRBV29-1,.,CSVGMTGDSNEQFF,TGCAGCGTAGGCATGACAGGCGATTCCAATGAGCAGTTCTTC
TRBJ2-1,few,TRBV7-2,.,CASSLEYLRDSNEQFF,TGTGCCAGCAGCTTAGAGTATCTCCGGGACTCTAATGAGCAGTTCTTC
TRBJ2-7,.,TRBV27,.,CASAEEYSYEQYF,TGTGCCAGCGCAGAGGAGTACTCCTACGAGCAGTACTTC
TRBJ2-1,.,TRBV5-1,TRBD1,CASSLGQGQFF,TGCGCCAGCAGCCTAGGACAGGGACAGTTCTTC